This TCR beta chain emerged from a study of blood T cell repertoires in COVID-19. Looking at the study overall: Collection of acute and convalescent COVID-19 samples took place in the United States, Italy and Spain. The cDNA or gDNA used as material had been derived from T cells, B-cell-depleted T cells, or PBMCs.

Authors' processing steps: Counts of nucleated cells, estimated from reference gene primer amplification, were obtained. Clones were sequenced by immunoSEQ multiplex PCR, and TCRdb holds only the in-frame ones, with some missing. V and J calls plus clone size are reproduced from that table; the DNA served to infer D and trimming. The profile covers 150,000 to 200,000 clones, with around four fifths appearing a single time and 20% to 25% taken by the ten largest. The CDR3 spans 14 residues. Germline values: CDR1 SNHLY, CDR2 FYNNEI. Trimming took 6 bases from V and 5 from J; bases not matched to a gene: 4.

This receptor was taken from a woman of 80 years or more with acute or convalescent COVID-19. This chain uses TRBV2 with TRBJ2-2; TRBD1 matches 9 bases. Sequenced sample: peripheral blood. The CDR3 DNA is TGTGCCAGCAGGAGGGACAGGGAGACCGGGGAGCTGTTTTTT. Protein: CASRRDRETGELFF.